The rows below give T cell receptor beta chains drawn from one sample of a study of blood T cell repertoires in COVID-19. The method was immunoSEQ multiplex PCR; TCRdb's version includes in-frame clones alone and lacks a portion of them. The sample consists of about 41,000 clones, about 80% of them appearing once. Sequenced material: peripheral blood. These receptors originate from a woman aged 55-75 years with acute or convalescent COVID-19. Both conserved end residues are part of each CDR3. Fields, in order: J gene, V gene, D gene, clone size, CDR3 DNA, CDR3 protein. D genes are given only for firm matches. Clone sizes are given selectively: once, few, many, or a class where the clone is expanded.

J gene: TRBJ1-5; V gene: TRBV2; D gene: TRBD1; clone size: -; CDR3 DNA: TGTGCCAGCAGTGGACAGGGTCATAGCAATCAGCCCCAGCATTTT; CDR3 protein: CASSGQGHSNQPQHF
J gene: TRBJ1-1; V gene: TRBV18; D gene: -; clone size: -; CDR3 DNA: TGTGCCAGCTCACGTAGCACGAACACTGAAGCTTTCTTT; CDR3 protein: CASSRSTNTEAFF
J gene: TRBJ1-2; V gene: TRBV30; D gene: TRBD1; clone size: -; CDR3 DNA: TGTGCCTGGAGTCGAGATAAAACCGGGACAGGGATTTTCTATGGCTACACCTTC; CDR3 protein: CAWSRDKTGTGIFYGYTF
J gene: TRBJ1-1; V gene: TRBV6-5; D gene: -; clone size: -; CDR3 DNA: TGTGCCAGCAGCTTAGATCGCAGGGGGAACACTGAAGCTTTCTTT; CDR3 protein: CASSLDRRGNTEAFF
J gene: TRBJ1-3; V gene: TRBV30; D gene: -; clone size: once; CDR3 DNA: TGTGCCTGGAAAGGAGGAAGGTACACCATATATTTT; CDR3 protein: CAWKGGRYTIYF
J gene: TRBJ2-7; V gene: TRBV30; D gene: -; clone size: few; CDR3 DNA: TGTGCCTGGAGCGGAGGGACAGCGCCGTACTTC; CDR3 protein: CAWSGGTAPYF
J gene: TRBJ2-3; V gene: TRBV20-1; D gene: TRBD1; clone size: -; CDR3 DNA: TGCAGTGCTAGTGACCCTGACAGGGGGCGGGTAGATACGCAGTATTTT; CDR3 protein: CSASDPDRGRVDTQYF
J gene: TRBJ2-5; V gene: TRBV5-1; D gene: TRBD2; clone size: -; CDR3 DNA: TGCGCCAGCAGCTGGGCGGGGGGGCCCCAAGAGACCCAGTACTTC; CDR3 protein: CASSWAGGPQETQYF
J gene: TRBJ2-7; V gene: TRBV4-2; D gene: -; clone size: medium-sized; CDR3 DNA: TGTGCCAGCAGCCAAAGGGCTAGCGAGAACTACGAGCAGTACTTC; CDR3 protein: CASSQRASENYEQYF
J gene: TRBJ2-1; V gene: TRBV6-6; D gene: -; clone size: once; CDR3 DNA: TGTGCCAGCAGTTACTCTAGCGGCTCCTACAATGAGCAGTTCTTC; CDR3 protein: CASSYSSGSYNEQFF
J gene: TRBJ1-1; V gene: TRBV7-3; D gene: -; clone size: -; CDR3 DNA: TGTGCCAGCAGCTTAATGGCGGGGAGGACTGAAGCTTTCTTT; CDR3 protein: CASSLMAGRTEAFF
J gene: TRBJ1-1; V gene: TRBV4-1; D gene: TRBD1; clone size: few; CDR3 DNA: TGCGCCAGCAGCCAAGCCGGGACAGGGGCCGTGCACACTGAAGCTTTCTTT; CDR3 protein: CASSQAGTGAVHTEAFF
J gene: TRBJ2-7; V gene: TRBV5-8; D gene: -; clone size: -; CDR3 DNA: TGTGCCAGCAGCTTGACCCTCGAGAGGCTATTCGACTACGAGCAGTACTTC; CDR3 protein: CASSLTLERLFDYEQYF
J gene: TRBJ1-2; V gene: TRBV28; D gene: TRBD1; clone size: -; CDR3 DNA: TGTGCCAGCAGTTTAAGAGGAGCCCACCCCGGGACAGACTATGGCTACACCTTC; CDR3 protein: CASSLRGAHPGTDYGYTF
J gene: TRBJ2-1; V gene: TRBV4-1; D gene: TRBD2; clone size: -; CDR3 DNA: TGCGCCAGCAGCCAATTAGAATTCGGGAGGGCCGGTGGTGTCTTC; CDR3 protein: CASSQLEFGRAGGVF
J gene: TRBJ1-5; V gene: TRBV7-2; D gene: -; clone size: once; CDR3 DNA: TGTGCCAGCAGCTTAGGACAGAGTTTTCAGCCCCAGCATTTT; CDR3 protein: CASSLGQSFQPQHF
J gene: TRBJ1-2; V gene: TRBV21-1; D gene: -; clone size: few; CDR3 DNA: TGTGCCAGCAGAAACGACTGGACAGAGGAAGCTAACTATGGCTACACCTTC; CDR3 protein: CASRNDWTEEANYGYTF
J gene: TRBJ2-3; V gene: TRBV5-1; D gene: -; clone size: few; CDR3 DNA: TGCGCCAGCAGCCTCGGACTCCGGACCGCAGATACGCAGTATTTT; CDR3 protein: CASSLGLRTADTQYF
J gene: TRBJ1-6; V gene: TRBV15; D gene: TRBD1; clone size: once; CDR3 DNA: TGTGCCACCAGCAGGGGACAGCTCAATTCACCCCTCCACTTT; CDR3 protein: CATSRGQLNSPLHF
J gene: TRBJ2-1; V gene: TRBV3-1/TRBV3-2; D gene: TRBD1; clone size: -; CDR3 DNA: TGTGCCAGCAGCTCCAGACAGGGTCCCTACAATGAGCAGTTCTTC; CDR3 protein: CASSSRQGPYNEQFF
J gene: TRBJ1-1; V gene: TRBV6-2/TRBV6-3; D gene: TRBD1; clone size: -; CDR3 DNA: TGTGCCAGCAGTCCGTCTCCAGGGGGGCACACTGAAGCTTTCTTT; CDR3 protein: CASSPSPGGHTEAFF
J gene: TRBJ1-5; V gene: TRBV2; D gene: -; clone size: once; CDR3 DNA: TGTGCCAGCAGTGGAAACACACGCAATCAGCCCCAGCATTTT; CDR3 protein: CASSGNTRNQPQHF
J gene: TRBJ1-1; V gene: TRBV6-6; D gene: TRBD1; clone size: -; CDR3 DNA: TGTGCCAGCAGTCGAAGACGGACAGGTTCGGTGAACACTGAAGCTTTCTTT; CDR3 protein: CASSRRRTGSVNTEAFF
J gene: TRBJ2-3; V gene: TRBV5-5; D gene: -; clone size: -; CDR3 DNA: TGTGCCAGCAGCTGGGCGTCCGGCACAGATACGCAGTATTTT; CDR3 protein: CASSWASGTDTQYF
J gene: TRBJ2-2; V gene: TRBV7-2; D gene: -; clone size: -; CDR3 DNA: TGTGCCAGCAGCTTTCTTACTAGGGGGTACGGCGGGGAGCTGTTTTTT; CDR3 protein: CASSFLTRGYGGELFF
J gene: TRBJ1-1; V gene: TRBV5-8; D gene: -; clone size: -; CDR3 DNA: TGTGCCAGCAGCTTTCGGGGGTTACGAACTGAAGCTTTCTTT; CDR3 protein: CASSFRGLRTEAFF
J gene: TRBJ2-2; V gene: TRBV5-1; D gene: -; clone size: -; CDR3 DNA: TGCGCCAGCAGCTTGGCCATATCAGGTGGGAACACCGGGGAGCTGTTTTTT; CDR3 protein: CASSLAISGGNTGELFF
J gene: TRBJ1-2; V gene: TRBV12-5; D gene: TRBD1; clone size: -; CDR3 DNA: TGTGCTAGTGGTTCGGACAGGGCCGACTATGGCTACACCTTC; CDR3 protein: CASGSDRADYGYTF
J gene: TRBJ2-7; V gene: TRBV28; D gene: TRBD2; clone size: few; CDR3 DNA: TGTGCCAGCAGTTCAGCGGGAGGGGGAACCTACGAGCAGTACTTC; CDR3 protein: CASSSAGGGTYEQYF
J gene: TRBJ1-1; V gene: TRBV6-6; D gene: TRBD1; clone size: -; CDR3 DNA: TGTGCCAGCAGCCACAGGGGCGCGGGAGCTTTCTTT; CDR3 protein: CASSHRGAGAFF
J gene: TRBJ2-6; V gene: TRBV5-1; D gene: TRBD2; clone size: -; CDR3 DNA: TGCGCCAGCAGCGGGGTAGCGGGACTCTCTGGGGCCAACGTCCTGACTTTC; CDR3 protein: CASSGVAGLSGANVLTF
J gene: TRBJ2-2; V gene: TRBV7-2; D gene: -; clone size: -; CDR3 DNA: TGTGCCAGCAGCTACCAGCGGTCCGGGGAGCTGTTTTTT; CDR3 protein: CASSYQRSGELFF
J gene: TRBJ2-7; V gene: TRBV5-4; D gene: -; clone size: -; CDR3 DNA: TGTGCCAGCAGCTTGGAACTAGCCCGCGAGCAGTACTTC; CDR3 protein: CASSLELAREQYF
J gene: TRBJ1-5; V gene: TRBV5-3; D gene: -; clone size: -; CDR3 DNA: TGTGCCAGACCCGGGGAGGGAACTCTCCCCAATCAGCCCCAGCATTTT; CDR3 protein: CARPGEGTLPNQPQHF
J gene: TRBJ2-3; V gene: TRBV13; D gene: TRBD1; clone size: -; CDR3 DNA: TGTGCCAGCAGCACCAAGGACAGGGATGGGGGGAACACAGATACGCAGTATTTT; CDR3 protein: CASSTKDRDGGNTDTQYF
J gene: TRBJ1-2; V gene: TRBV5-4; D gene: TRBD1; clone size: -; CDR3 DNA: TGTGCCAGCAGCTCGGGACAGAGACATCGATCGGGTTATGGCTACACCTTC; CDR3 protein: CASSSGQRHRSGYGYTF
J gene: TRBJ1-2; V gene: TRBV15; D gene: -; clone size: -; CDR3 DNA: TGTGCCACCAGCAGGGAATGGGCTACCTATGGCTACACCTTC; CDR3 protein: CATSREWATYGYTF
J gene: TRBJ2-3; V gene: TRBV24-1; D gene: -; clone size: -; CDR3 DNA: TGTGCCACCAGTGATCTTCGCACAGATACGCAGTATTTT; CDR3 protein: CATSDLRTDTQYF
J gene: TRBJ1-5; V gene: TRBV18; D gene: -; clone size: -; CDR3 DNA: TGTGCCAGCTCACCACAGGGGGGCAATCAGCCCCAGCATTTT; CDR3 protein: CASSPQGGNQPQHF
J gene: TRBJ1-5; V gene: TRBV27; D gene: -; clone size: -; CDR3 DNA: TGTGCCAGCAGTGACAAGGGGCTAATCAATCAGCCCCAGCATTTT; CDR3 protein: CASSDKGLINQPQHF
J gene: TRBJ2-3; V gene: TRBV7-9; D gene: TRBD1; clone size: -; CDR3 DNA: TGTGCCAGCAGCCCAGGGGGCGCTCACCGAGATACGCAGTATTTT; CDR3 protein: CASSPGGAHRDTQYF
J gene: TRBJ1-1; V gene: TRBV12-3/TRBV12-4; D gene: -; clone size: -; CDR3 DNA: TGTGCCAGCAGAGGCAGGTCAGACACTGAAGCTTTCTTT; CDR3 protein: CASRGRSDTEAFF
J gene: TRBJ1-5; V gene: TRBV28; D gene: TRBD1; clone size: -; CDR3 DNA: TGTGCCAGCGCCACTGGGACAGGGGATAGCAATCAGCCCCAGCATTTT; CDR3 protein: CASATGTGDSNQPQHF